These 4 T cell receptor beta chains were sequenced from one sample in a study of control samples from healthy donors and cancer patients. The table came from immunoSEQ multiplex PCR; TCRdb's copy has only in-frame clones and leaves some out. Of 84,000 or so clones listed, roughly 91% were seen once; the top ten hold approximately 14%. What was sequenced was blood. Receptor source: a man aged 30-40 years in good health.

CDR3 in amino acids: CSVAAGPANYGYTF. The CDR3 DNA reads as TGCAGCGTTGCGGCAGGGCCAGCTAACTATGGCTACACCTTC. This sequence joins TRBV29-1 and TRBJ1-2; perhaps TRBD1 as D (5 bases). Germline V gives CDR1 SQVTM, CDR2 ANQGSEA. This CDR3 is 14 amino acids long. V dropped 4 bases and J dropped 0 bases, with 12 bases sitting between them. The full variable domain, completed using reference TRBV29-1 and TRBJ1-2, is SAVISQKPSRDICQRGTSLTIQCQVDSQVTMMFWYRQQPGQSLTLIATANQGSEATYESGFVIDKFPISRPNLTFSTLTVSNMSPEDSSIYLCSVAAGPANYGYTFGSGTRLTVV.

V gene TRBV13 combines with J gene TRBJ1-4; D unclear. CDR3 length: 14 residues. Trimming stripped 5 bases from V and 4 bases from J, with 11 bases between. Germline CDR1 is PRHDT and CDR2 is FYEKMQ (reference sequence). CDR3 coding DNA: TGTGCCAGCAGCCGTCGGGAGTATAATGAAAAACTGTTTTTT. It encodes CASSRREYNEKLFF.

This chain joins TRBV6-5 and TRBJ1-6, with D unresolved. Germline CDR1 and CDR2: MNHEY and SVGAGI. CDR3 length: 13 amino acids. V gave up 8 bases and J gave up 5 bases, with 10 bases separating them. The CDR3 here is CASRRENNSPLHF. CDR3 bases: TGTGCCAGCCGTAGGGAAAATAATTCACCCCTCCACTTT.

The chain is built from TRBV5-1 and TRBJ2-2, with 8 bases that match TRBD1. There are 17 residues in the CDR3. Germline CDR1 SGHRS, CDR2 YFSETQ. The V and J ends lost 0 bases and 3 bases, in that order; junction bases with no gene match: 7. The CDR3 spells CASSLVRTGTDTGELFF. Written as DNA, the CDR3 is TGCGCCAGCAGCTTGGTTCGGACAGGGACGGACACCGGGGAGCTGTTTTTT.